A selection of T cell receptor beta chains follows, all from one sample in a study of blood T cell repertoires in COVID-19. Produced via immunoSEQ multiplex PCR; TCRdb's table is partial and in-frame only. The data show about 120,000 clones, with about four fifths seen just once and around an eighth held by the top ten. What was sequenced was peripheral blood. These receptors originate from a human donor in a cohort sampled during active COVID-19. Both conserved end residues are part of each CDR3. Each record gives: clone size, D gene, V gene, J gene, CDR3 DNA, CDR3 protein. D genes are given only for firm matches. Size tells how often a clone was seen (once, few, many) or the class of an expanded clone, and some rows leave it out.

NA	NA	TRBV18	TRBJ1-5	TGTGCCAGCTCCGAGGTCAATCAGCCCCAGCATTTT	CASSEVNQPQHF
once	NA	TRBV7-9	TRBJ2-1	TGTGCCAGCACCGCAGGGCCCCAAGGCAATGAGCAGTTCTTC	CASTAGPQGNEQFF
few	NA	TRBV28	TRBJ1-3	TGTGCCAGCAGGAGTCAGGGGCCCACTGGAAACACCATATATTTT	CASRSQGPTGNTIYF
NA	NA	TRBV5-1	TRBJ2-3	TGCGCCAGCAGCTTACCGGGGGGCCGGGGCACAGATACGCAGTATTTT	CASSLPGGRGTDTQYF
NA	NA	TRBV21-1	TRBJ2-1	TGTGCCAGCAGCAAAAGTCCAGGACAGGGGGCGCATGAGCAGTTCTTC	CASSKSPGQGAHEQFF
NA	NA	TRBV7-2	TRBJ1-5	TGTGCCAGCAGCTTAGTTGCAGGAGGGGTTTATAGCAATCAGCCCCAGCATTTT	CASSLVAGGVYSNQPQHF
NA	TRBD2	TRBV3-1/TRBV3-2	TRBJ2-3	TGTGCCAGCAGACGTAGCGGGGGGGCCGCAGATACGCAGTATTTT	CASRRSGGAADTQYF
NA	NA	TRBV6-1	TRBJ2-6	TGTGCCAGCAGTGAACAAGCCTCTGGGGCCAACGTCCTGACTTTC	CASSEQASGANVLTF
NA	NA	TRBV28	TRBJ1-3	TGTGCCAGCAGTTCCAGGGGAGCCTCTGGAAACACCATATATTTT	CASSSRGASGNTIYF
NA	NA	TRBV5-1	TRBJ2-5	TGCGCCAGCAGCTTGGGACTAGTGAGGGTCAGGGGGGAGACCCAGTACTTC	CASSLGLVRVRGETQYF
NA	NA	TRBV7-2	TRBJ2-2	TGTGCCAGCAGCTTTCAGGCTTCCACCGGGGAGCTGTTTTTT	CASSFQASTGELFF
NA	NA	TRBV18	TRBJ2-7	TGTGCCAGCTCCGCTTCGGGTTACGAGCAGTACTTC	CASSASGYEQYF
NA	NA	TRBV6-1	TRBJ1-3	TGTGCCAGCAGTGAAGCTTTGGGGGGAAGGCTCTGGAACACCATATATTTT	CASSEALGGRLWNTIYF
NA	NA	TRBV5-3	TRBJ2-5	TGTGCCAGAAGCTCGGCGGGATTCCAAGAGACCCAGTACTTC	CARSSAGFQETQYF
NA	NA	TRBV14	TRBJ1-1	TGTGCCAGCAGCCCTCGTAAAGACAGCCGGAACACTGAAGCTTTCTTT	CASSPRKDSRNTEAFF
NA	TRBD1	TRBV6-5	TRBJ2-3	TGTGCCAGCAAGCGGACAGGGGGAGGAGATACGCAGTATTTT	CASKRTGGGDTQYF
NA	NA	TRBV6-6	TRBJ2-6	TGTGCCAGCGCTCCAGGGTCAGGGGCCAACGTCCTGACTTTC	CASAPGSGANVLTF
NA	NA	TRBV11-2	TRBJ1-2	TGTGCCAGCAGCCCACGGACAGCCTCCTATGGCTACACCTTC	CASSPRTASYGYTF
once	NA	TRBV3-1/TRBV3-2	TRBJ2-1	TGTGCCAGCAGCCAAGGGGTATCGAGCGATGAGCAGTTCTTC	CASSQGVSSDEQFF
NA	NA	TRBV11-2	TRBJ2-5	TGTGCCAGCAGCTTAGGGGCGGCAGGAGGCGGTCAAGAGACCCAGTACTTC	CASSLGAAGGGQETQYF
few	TRBD1	TRBV12-3/TRBV12-4	TRBJ2-3	TGTGCCAGCAGTTCGGGACAGGGGGACACGCAGTATTTT	CASSSGQGDTQYF
NA	NA	TRBV2	TRBJ1-1	TGTGCCAGCAGTGAATTACAGGGACACACTGAAGCTTTCTTT	CASSELQGHTEAFF
NA	NA	TRBV3-1/TRBV3-2	TRBJ2-7	TGTGCCAGCAGCCTGGGACTCCCGGGCGAGCAGTACTTC	CASSLGLPGEQYF
NA	NA	TRBV28	TRBJ1-6	TGTGCCAGCTTCTCCCCTAGCTCCTATAATTCACCCCTCCACTTT	CASFSPSSYNSPLHF
NA	TRBD1	TRBV19	TRBJ2-7	TGTGCCAGTAGTATAGGACAGGGGAGCTACGAGCAGTACTTC	CASSIGQGSYEQYF
NA	NA	TRBV7-8	TRBJ1-5	TGTGCCAGCAGCGCCCTGGGGGCCTATCAGCCCCAGCATTTT	CASSALGAYQPQHF
NA	NA	TRBV6-5	TRBJ2-5	TGTGCCAGCACCTCAGGGTTGGAGACCCAGTACTTC	CASTSGLETQYF
NA	NA	TRBV7-6	TRBJ1-5	TGTGCCAGCAGCTATATCGGTCAGCCCCAGCATTTT	CASSYIGQPQHF
few	NA	TRBV20-1	TRBJ2-1	TGCAGTGCTCGACAGTACAATGAGCAGTTCTTC	CSARQYNEQFF
NA	NA	TRBV28	TRBJ1-1	TGTGCCAGCAGTTTGGAGGTTACCATGAACACTGAAGCTTTCTTT	CASSLEVTMNTEAFF
NA	NA	TRBV27	TRBJ2-5	TGTGCCAGCAGTTTATACGCTAGCAAAGAGACCCAGTACTTC	CASSLYASKETQYF
NA	TRBD1	TRBV5-6	TRBJ1-4	TGTGCCAGCAGCCCGGGACAGGGGGGAGGAAAACTGTTTTTT	CASSPGQGGGKLFF
NA	TRBD1	TRBV28	TRBJ2-4	TGTGCCAGCAGTCGGACAGGGGATAGAAACATTCAGTACTTC	CASSRTGDRNIQYF
NA	NA	TRBV2	TRBJ1-5	TGTGCCAGCAGCCTAGCCGGGGGTTGGGGCCTCGATCAGCCCCAGCATTTT	CASSLAGGWGLDQPQHF
NA	TRBD1	TRBV20-1	TRBJ2-1	TGCAGTGCTAGTGGTCAAGGGAGACAGGGTGGGAACAATGAGCAGTTCTTC	CSASGQGRQGGNNEQFF
NA	TRBD2	TRBV5-1	TRBJ2-3	TGCGCCAGCAGTTTAGCGGGGGGAATCACAGATACGCAGTATTTT	CASSLAGGITDTQYF
NA	NA	TRBV29-1	TRBJ1-2	TGCAGCGTTGGGACAGCAGTAGACTATGGCTACACCTTC	CSVGTAVDYGYTF
NA	NA	TRBV28	TRBJ1-6	TGTGCCAGCAGTTTGACCGGACTTAGTTCACCCCTCCACTTT	CASSLTGLSSPLHF
few	NA	TRBV28	TRBJ2-3	TGTGCCAGCAGAGGGACTTTTAGCACAGATACGCAGTATTTT	CASRGTFSTDTQYF
NA	TRBD2	TRBV5-4	TRBJ2-3	TGTGCCAGCAGCTCTCGCCGACTAGCGGGGGGAGGAGGGGATACGCAGTATTTT	CASSSRRLAGGGGDTQYF
NA	TRBD2	TRBV18	TRBJ2-1	TGTGCCAGCTCACCATCGGGACTAGCGGGGGGAACCGGGAACAATGAGCAGTTCTTC	CASSPSGLAGGTGNNEQFF
NA	NA	TRBV7-9	TRBJ1-2	TGTGCCAGCAGTCGGTTCTATGGCTACACCTTC	CASSRFYGYTF
NA	TRBD1	TRBV5-1	TRBJ1-5	TGCGCCAGCAAAGAGGGACAGAGGTGGAGCAATCAGCCCCAGCATTTT	CASKEGQRWSNQPQHF
NA	TRBD1	TRBV3-1/TRBV3-2	TRBJ2-1	TGTGCCAGCAGCCAGGGGGGACAGGACAATGAGCAGTTCTTC	CASSQGGQDNEQFF
NA	TRBD1	TRBV27	TRBJ1-2	TGTGCCAGCAGGACCGGGACAGGGGCCTATGGCTACACCTTC	CASRTGTGAYGYTF